This is a list of T cell receptor beta chains from one sample in a study of blood T cell repertoires in COVID-19. TCRdb's table, derived via immunoSEQ multiplex PCR, lists solely in-frame clones and lacks some. The sample carries more than 95,000 clones, 69% recorded once. The sequencing sample was made of peripheral blood. The receptors stem from a woman between 70 and 85 years old with acute or convalescent COVID-19. CDR3s include the opening cysteine and the closing phenylalanine or tryptophan. D genes are given only for firm matches. Clone size appears in some rows only: once, few, many, or a class for an expanded clone.

size | D | J | V | CDR3 | DNA
- | TRBD1 | TRBJ2-7 | TRBV6-1 | CASSEQGAGYF | TGTGCCAGCAGTGAACAGGGGGCGGGGTACTTC
many | - | TRBJ1-6 | TRBV27 | CASSLYGIGGTNSPLHF | TGTGCCAGCAGTTTATATGGGATTGGCGGGACCAATTCACCCCTCCACTTT
- | - | TRBJ1-4 | TRBV9 | CASSVSGANEKLFF | TGTGCCAGCAGCGTATCAGGGGCTAATGAAAAACTGTTTTTT
- | TRBD1 | TRBJ2-2 | TRBV29-1 | CSVGAGQGFSGELFF | TGCAGCGTTGGCGCCGGACAGGGGTTTTCCGGGGAGCTGTTTTTT
once | - | TRBJ1-2 | TRBV7-2 | CASSWRDGGYTF | TGTGCCAGCAGCTGGAGGGACGGTGGCTACACCTTC
- | - | TRBJ2-3 | TRBV10-3 | CAIREPEGGATDTQYF | TGTGCCATCAGGGAACCTGAGGGGGGGGCCACAGATACGCAGTATTTT
many | - | TRBJ2-1 | TRBV7-9 | CASSLEEGGTYNEQFF | TGTGCCAGCAGCTTAGAGGAGGGGGGGACCTACAATGAGCAGTTCTTC
- | - | TRBJ1-2 | TRBV23-1 | CASSHRVVVNYGYTF | TGCGCCAGCAGTCACAGGGTCGTGGTAAACTATGGCTACACCTTC
- | - | TRBJ1-2 | TRBV15 | CATSRTRIPGARHDLRGYTF | TGTGCCACCAGCAGAACTCGGATTCCAGGGGCCCGCCATGATTTAAGGGGCTACACCTTC
- | - | TRBJ1-2 | TRBV10-3 | CAISESSYGYTF | TGTGCCATCAGTGAGTCCAGCTATGGCTACACCTTC
few | - | TRBJ1-1 | TRBV2 | CASREVQDTEAFF | TGTGCCAGCAGAGAAGTGCAGGACACTGAAGCTTTCTTT
- | TRBD2 | TRBJ2-3 | TRBV6-2/TRBV6-3 | CASSYSKREGVIDTQYF | TGTGCCAGCAGTTACTCGAAGCGGGAGGGGGTCATAGATACGCAGTATTTT
- | TRBD2 | TRBJ2-1 | TRBV28 | CASNPLAGVGNEQFF | TGTGCCAGCAATCCCCTAGCGGGAGTCGGCAATGAGCAGTTCTTC
- | TRBD2 | TRBJ2-2 | TRBV30 | CAWSGGLAGVVTGELFF | TGTGCCTGGAGTGGGGGACTAGCGGGAGTAGTCACCGGGGAGCTGTTTTTT
once | - | TRBJ1-1 | TRBV4-3 | CASSRTGNTEAFF | TGCGCCAGCAGCCGCACAGGGAACACTGAAGCTTTCTTT
few | TRBD2 | TRBJ2-7 | TRBV9 | CASSVGWDSSGTAYEQYF | TGTGCCAGCAGCGTAGGGTGGGACTCTAGCGGGACGGCCTACGAGCAGTACTTC
- | - | TRBJ2-6 | TRBV19 | CASSTRGSGANVLTF | TGTGCCAGTAGTACCAGGGGTTCTGGGGCCAACGTCCTGACTTTC
- | TRBD1 | TRBJ1-2 | TRBV6-5 | CASRSDRGRYGYTF | TGTGCCAGCAGAAGTGACAGGGGGCGTTACGGCTACACCTTC
once | TRBD2 | TRBJ2-1 | TRBV7-2 | CASSRTSVSSYNEQFF | TGTGCCAGCAGCCGGACTAGCGTGAGCTCCTACAATGAGCAGTTCTTC
- | - | TRBJ1-3 | TRBV30 | CAWSPKSSGNTIYF | TGTGCCTGGAGCCCAAAGAGCTCTGGAAACACCATATATTTT
- | TRBD1 | TRBJ1-4 | TRBV30 | CAWGQGNEKLFF | TGTGCCTGGGGACAGGGTAATGAAAAACTGTTTTTT